The T cell receptor beta chain described here comes from a study of naive CD8 T cells in extremely preterm neonates. Samples were taken at extremely preterm deliveries at roughly 22-27 weeks of gestation. Pregnancies with fetal demise, active maternal HSV infection or known maternal HIV were excluded. The sample holds sorted live naive CD8+ CD45RA+CCR7+ T cells. Sequencing was performed with immunoSEQ multiplex PCR; in TCRdb, only in-frame clones are kept and a portion is missing. The profile covers around 25,000 clones, with around 89% appearing a single time and roughly 0.93% taken by the ten largest. Note on this clone: Its cognate antigen is unknown.

CDR3 size: 14 residues. In germline, CDR1 is SGHRS, CDR2 YFSETQ. Trimming left V 0 bases short and J 0 bases short, with 7 bases between. Findings and caveats of the study: Preterm neonate repertoires were significantly less rich by iChao1 than others. Preterm infants showed shorter CDR3s, fewer N additions and less trimming than older groups. Productive template counts varied among preterm samples, a noted limitation.

This clonotype originated in a boy who was born preterm. The V gene is TRBV5-1, the J gene TRBJ2-7; D uncertain. Specimen: naive CD8+ T cells from cord blood. The CDR3: CASSLAVSSYEQYF. The CDR3, as DNA: TGCGCCAGCAGCTTGGCGGTCAGCTCCTACGAGCAGTACTTC.